The T cell receptor beta chain under discussion was sequenced for a study of T cell repertoires in cytomegalovirus infection. Study overall: Shared public TCR beta signatures pointed to both CMV infection and a matching HLA type. Whole-study results and caveats: Cumulated frequencies of public TCR beta families served to identify carriers of CMV plus the relevant HLA. CMV-specific HLA-C-restricted TCR beta clonotypes dominated the ex vivo response.

Germline V lookup: CDR1 SGHTA, CDR2 FQGNSA. The CDR3 runs to 16 residues. The V end was cut by 1 base, the J end by 5 bases, with 15 bases between. This clonotype came up many times. The antigen remains unidentified. MiXCR was run by TCRdb on the reads, yielding one entry per CDR3 protein. The profile shows roughly 230,000 distinct CDR3 sequences, roughly 6.5% of them singletons. This receptor was taken from a human donor in good health (CMV status not recorded). Some clones in this sample may be carry-over from other donors' samples. Sequencing input: PBMCs. This rearrangement joins TRBV7-2 to TRBJ2-1; D may match TRBD1 or TRBD2 (6 bases each). The CDR3 coding sequence is TGTGCCAGCAGCTTAGTAGGGGGGTTGGTGGACAATGAGCAGTTCTTC. It is translated as CASSLVGGLVDNEQFF.